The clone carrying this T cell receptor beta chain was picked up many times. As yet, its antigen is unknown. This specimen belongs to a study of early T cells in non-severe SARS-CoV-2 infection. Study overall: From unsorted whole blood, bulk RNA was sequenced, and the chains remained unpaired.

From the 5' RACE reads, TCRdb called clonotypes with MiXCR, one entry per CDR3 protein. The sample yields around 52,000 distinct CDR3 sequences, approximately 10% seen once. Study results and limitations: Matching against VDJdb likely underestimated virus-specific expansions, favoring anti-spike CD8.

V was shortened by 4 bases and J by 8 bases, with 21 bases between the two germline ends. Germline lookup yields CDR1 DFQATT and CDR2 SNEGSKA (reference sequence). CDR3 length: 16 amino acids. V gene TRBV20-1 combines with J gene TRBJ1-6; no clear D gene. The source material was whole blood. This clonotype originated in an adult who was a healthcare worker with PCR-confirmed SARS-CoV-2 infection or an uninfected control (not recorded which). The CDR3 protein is CSATSQAPGWDSPLHF. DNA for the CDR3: TGCAGTGCTACTAGCCAGGCCCCGGGGTGGGATTCACCCCTCCACTTT.